These T cell receptor beta chains were read from a single sample in a study of T cell repertoires in cytomegalovirus infection. Each CDR3 protein is one row after TCRdb ran MiXCR on the reads. The repertoire holds roughly 230,000 distinct CDR3 sequences, with approximately 15% as singletons. The sample taken for sequencing was CD8+ T cells from PBMCs. Receptors were obtained from a human donor in good health (CMV status not recorded). Some clones in this sample may be carry-over from other donors' samples. CDR3s include the opening cysteine and the closing phenylalanine or tryptophan. The D gene is left open where the match is weak. Rows give clone size only sometimes, using once, few, many, or a class for an expanded clone.

V	size	J	D	CDR3	DNA
TRBV12-3/TRBV12-4	few	TRBJ2-3	-	CASSLNLPSTDTQYF	TGTGCCAGCAGTTTGAACTTACCTAGCACAGATACGCAGTATTTT
TRBV5-1	-	TRBJ2-7	TRBD1	CASSHGQGQLTYEQYF	TGCGCCAGCAGCCACGGACAGGGACAATTAACCTACGAGCAGTACTTC
TRBV6-2/TRBV6-3	few	TRBJ1-1	-	CASRDQGGTEAFF	TGTGCCAGCAGAGACCAGGGAGGGACTGAAGCTTTCTTT
TRBV6-1	many	TRBJ2-3	TRBD1	CASRSAGTGGVDTQYF	TGTGCCAGCAGATCAGCAGGGACAGGGGGCGTAGATACGCAGTATTTT
TRBV28	few	TRBJ1-5	-	CASSTRQASSNQPQHF	TGTGCCAGCAGTACCCGACAGGCCTCTAGCAATCAGCCCCAGCATTTT
TRBV12-3/TRBV12-4	-	TRBJ2-7	TRBD2	CASSSLAGGEQYF	TGTGCCAGCAGTTCACTAGCGGGGGGCGAGCAGTACTTC
TRBV6-5	-	TRBJ2-1	-	CASSPYSYNEQFF	TGTGCCAGCAGTCCGTACTCCTACAATGAGCAGTTCTTC
TRBV6-2/TRBV6-3	-	TRBJ2-3	-	CASSYGGPSTDTQYF	TGTGCCAGCAGTTACGGTGGGCCTAGCACAGATACGCAGTATTTT
TRBV10-3	-	TRBJ2-3	-	CAISEMSASSTDTQYF	TGTGCCATCAGTGAGATGTCTGCATCTAGCACAGATACGCAGTATTTT
TRBV5-1	few	TRBJ2-1	-	CASSLTEASYNEQFF	TGCGCCAGCAGCTTAACAGAGGCCTCCTACAATGAGCAGTTCTTC
TRBV20-1	few	TRBJ2-5	-	CSAPGGAGQETQYF	TGCAGTGCCCCCGGGGGTGCGGGGCAAGAGACCCAGTACTTC
TRBV10-2	many	TRBJ2-2	-	CASSELLTGELFF	TGCGCCAGCAGTGAGTTACTTACCGGGGAGCTGTTTTTT
TRBV29-1	few	TRBJ1-2	-	CSVELRFPYGYTF	TGCAGCGTTGAACTGAGATTTCCCTATGGCTACACCTTC
TRBV12-3/TRBV12-4	-	TRBJ2-7	TRBD2	CASSFQRGAAGEIYEQYF	TGTGCCAGCAGTTTCCAGCGGGGGGCCGCCGGAGAGATCTACGAGCAGTACTTC
TRBV19	once	TRBJ2-1	TRBD2	CASSPGGVRNEQFF	TGTGCCAGTAGTCCCGGGGGGGTACGGAATGAGCAGTTCTTC
TRBV7-9	many	TRBJ2-5	-	CASSSTRYQETQYF	TGTGCCAGCAGTTCTACTAGGTACCAAGAGACCCAGTACTTC
TRBV2	few	TRBJ1-1	-	CASLGLDTEAFF	TGTGCCAGCTTGGGCCTGGACACTGAAGCTTTCTTT
TRBV19	-	TRBJ2-1	-	CASSIRARSSYNEQFF	TGTGCCAGTAGTATCCGGGCCAGGAGCTCCTACAATGAGCAGTTCTTC
TRBV20-1	-	TRBJ2-1	TRBD2	CSARDMSGVAVGEQFF	TGCAGTGCTAGAGATATGAGCGGGGTAGCTGTCGGTGAGCAGTTCTTC
TRBV19	few	TRBJ2-1	-	CASSLTGPNEQFF	TGTGCCAGTAGTTTGACCGGCCCGAATGAGCAGTTCTTC
TRBV25-1	few	TRBJ1-6	-	CASSETENSPLHF	TGTGCCAGCAGTGAAACAGAGAATTCACCCCTCCACTTT
TRBV6-5	-	TRBJ2-7	TRBD1	CASSYSIYLQGQGAYEQYF	TGTGCCAGCAGTTACTCGATATATCTTCAGGGACAGGGGGCCTACGAGCAGTACTTC
TRBV5-4	-	TRBJ1-2	-	CASSLVEVNGYTF	TGTGCCAGCAGCTTGGTGGAAGTAAATGGCTACACCTTC
TRBV14	-	TRBJ2-7	TRBD1	CASSPETGVVDEQYF	TGTGCCAGCAGCCCTGAGACAGGGGTTGTCGACGAGCAGTACTTC
TRBV12-3/TRBV12-4	-	TRBJ2-2	TRBD2	CASSLGLRSSTGELFF	TGTGCCAGCAGTCTGGGACTAAGAAGCTCCACCGGGGAGCTGTTTTTT
TRBV14	few	TRBJ1-1	-	CASSQEMYTEAFF	TGTGCCAGCAGCCAAGAGATGTACACTGAAGCTTTCTTT
TRBV20-1	few	TRBJ1-6	-	CSARENVYSYNSPLHF	TGCAGTGCTAGAGAAAACGTTTACTCCTATAATTCACCCCTCCACTTT
TRBV5-1	-	TRBJ2-3	-	CASHPSRGGASDTQYF	TGCGCCAGCCATCCCTCGAGGGGGGGGGCCTCAGATACGCAGTATTTT
TRBV12-3/TRBV12-4	-	TRBJ1-1	TRBD1	CASSGQGMNTEAFF	TGTGCCAGCAGCGGACAGGGAATGAACACTGAAGCTTTCTTT
TRBV7-8	many	TRBJ2-7	TRBD1	CASSTGQGISYEQYF	TGTGCCAGCAGCACCGGACAGGGAATATCCTACGAGCAGTACTTC
TRBV29-1	-	TRBJ2-1	TRBD1	CSVTGGSEQFF	TGCAGCGTCACAGGGGGGAGTGAGCAGTTCTTC
TRBV2	-	TRBJ2-1	TRBD1	CASSGDRPFF	TGTGCCAGCAGTGGGGACAGACCGTTCTTC
TRBV6-2/TRBV6-3	few	TRBJ2-7	-	CASSYNFYEQYF	TGTGCCAGCAGTTACAATTTCTACGAGCAGTACTTC
TRBV7-6	many	TRBJ2-7	-	CASSSVGVRGYEQYF	TGTGCCAGCAGCTCCGTCGGCGTCAGGGGCTACGAGCAGTACTTC
TRBV6-5	few	TRBJ1-2	TRBD1	CATSLQGMGYGYTF	TGTGCCACCTCTCTACAGGGGATGGGCTATGGCTACACCTTC
TRBV4-1	-	TRBJ2-3	TRBD2	CASSLSTTSGYTDTQYF	TGCGCCAGCAGCCTCTCTACGACTAGCGGTTACACAGATACGCAGTATTTT
TRBV6-6	many	TRBJ2-4	-	CASSYSAGAKNIQYF	TGTGCCAGCAGTTACTCCGCCGGAGCCAAAAACATTCAGTACTTC
TRBV4-3	-	TRBJ2-1	-	CASSLEEWREQFF	TGCGCCAGCAGCCTAGAAGAGTGGCGTGAGCAGTTCTTC
TRBV7-3	-	TRBJ2-2	-	CASSRYGGQDGELFF	TGTGCCAGCAGCCGCTACGGTGGTCAAGACGGGGAGCTGTTTTTT
TRBV7-9	few	TRBJ2-1	-	CASSFIGGNEQFF	TGTGCCAGCAGCTTCATTGGCGGCAATGAGCAGTTCTTC
TRBV11-2	-	TRBJ1-2	-	CASSLDVRTYGYTF	TGTGCCAGCAGCTTAGATGTCAGGACGTATGGCTACACCTTC
TRBV9	-	TRBJ2-1	-	CASSVSTGTYDEQFF	TGTGCCAGCAGCGTAAGTACCGGGACTTATGATGAGCAGTTCTTC
TRBV29-1	few	TRBJ1-1	-	CSVWRRGTEAFF	TGCAGCGTCTGGAGGCGGGGCACTGAAGCTTTCTTT
TRBV12-5	many	TRBJ1-1	-	CASVQQAGTEAFF	TGTGCTAGTGTTCAACAAGCGGGCACTGAAGCTTTCTTT
TRBV7-3	-	TRBJ2-5	TRBD1	CASSYPGGRLRETQYF	TGTGCCAGCAGCTACCCAGGGGGCCGGCTAAGGGAGACCCAGTACTTC
TRBV7-2	many	TRBJ1-4	-	CASSQGLGNEKLFF	TGTGCCAGCAGCCAGGGCCTGGGTAATGAAAAACTGTTTTTT
TRBV7-2	many	TRBJ2-5	-	CASSARRGPGGTQYF	TGTGCCAGCAGCGCAAGACGGGGTCCCGGTGGGACCCAGTACTTC